This is a list of T cell receptor beta chains from one sample in a study of blood T cell repertoires in COVID-19. Measured with immunoSEQ multiplex PCR; TCRdb has only the in-frame clones, and not every one. Altogether under 200,000 clones are present, roughly four fifths being singletons, with the ten largest covering approximately 2.4%. Sample: peripheral blood. These receptors all stem from a human donor with acute or convalescent COVID-19. The donor label of this sample is uncertain. The CDR3 runs from the conserved cysteine through the conserved F or W. The D gene is left open where the match is weak. Part of the rows lack a size; the others show once, few, many or a class for expanded clones.

CDR3 DNA	CDR3 protein	clone size	D gene	V gene	J gene
TGTGCCAGCAGCCGAGCGGGGGAGACCCAGTACTTC	CASSRAGETQYF	-	TRBD2	TRBV27	TRBJ2-5
TGTGCCAGCAGTGAACGCTCCGGGACAGGGGGCTACGAGCAGTACTTC	CASSERSGTGGYEQYF	-	TRBD1	TRBV2	TRBJ2-7
TGCGCCAGCAGCTTGGAGGGGCGGGAGTTAATCCCCGATACGCAGTATTTT	CASSLEGRELIPDTQYF	-	TRBD2	TRBV5-1	TRBJ2-3
TGTGCCAGCAGCCAGGGGACGAGGCCTGACTGG	CASSQGTRPDW	-	-	TRBV12-3/TRBV12-4	TRBJ1-1
TGTGCCAGTAGTATGAGACAGGGGAGTACCTATGGCTACACCTTC	CASSMRQGSTYGYTF	few	TRBD1	TRBV19	TRBJ1-2
TGTGCCAGCAGCAGACAGGGTTATCCGGACACCGGGGAGCTGTTTTTT	CASSRQGYPDTGELFF	-	TRBD1	TRBV3-1/TRBV3-2	TRBJ2-2
TGTGCCAGCAGCTCAACACAGGACACTGAAGCTTTCTTT	CASSSTQDTEAFF	-	-	TRBV3-1/TRBV3-2	TRBJ1-1
TGTGCCAGCTCGTACTCTAGCGGGAGTCTAAGCACAGATACGCAGTATTTT	CASSYSSGSLSTDTQYF	-	TRBD2	TRBV18	TRBJ2-3
TGTGCCAGTAGTATAGCTGGAGTTGGGACTAGCCTCTTTTCCTACAATGAGCAGTTCTTC	CASSIAGVGTSLFSYNEQFF	-	TRBD2	TRBV19	TRBJ2-1
TGTGCCAGCTCACCGGAGACAGGGCGGTACGAGCAGTACTTC	CASSPETGRYEQYF	-	TRBD1	TRBV18	TRBJ2-7
TGTGCCAGTAGTTCAGCGACAGGGGGATATGGCTACACCTTC	CASSSATGGYGYTF	many	TRBD1	TRBV19	TRBJ1-2
TGTGCCAGCAGCTTAAGGGCGGGGAGCGGGAGCTACGAGCAGTACTTC	CASSLRAGSGSYEQYF	few	TRBD2	TRBV7-2	TRBJ2-7
TGTGCCAGCAGTTACGTCAGGGGACAGGGTCTATACACCATATATTTT	CASSYVRGQGLYTIYF	-	TRBD1	TRBV6-6	TRBJ1-3
TGTGCCAGCAGCTTAGCATCGGCCGGGGGGGTTCTGTTCTTC	CASSLASAGGVLFF	once	TRBD2	TRBV7-6	TRBJ2-1
TGTGCCAGCAGTCCGTCTGGGGACAGGGGGCGCTGGGCTTTCTTT	CASSPSGDRGRWAFF	many	TRBD1	TRBV3-1/TRBV3-2	TRBJ1-1
TGCAGCGTTCTGACAGCGAACACTGAAGCTTTCTTT	CSVLTANTEAFF	-	-	TRBV29-1	TRBJ1-1
TGTGCCAGCAGTGACGGACAGGTTCCCGGCGGTGAGCAGTTCTTC	CASSDGQVPGGEQFF	once	TRBD1	TRBV6-1	TRBJ2-1
TGTGCCAGCAACCCAGGGTCAGGGGGCGACGAGCAGTACTTC	CASNPGSGGDEQYF	few	TRBD1	TRBV6-5	TRBJ2-7
TGCAGCGTTGCACAGGGCAATGAGCAGTTCTTC	CSVAQGNEQFF	few	-	TRBV29-1	TRBJ2-1
TGTGCCAGCAGCTTTGACAGGAACTATGGCTACACCTTC	CASSFDRNYGYTF	-	-	TRBV7-8	TRBJ1-2
TGTGCCAGCAGCCCCCGGGCGGGGGGACCCTTTTCCACAGATACGCAGTATTTT	CASSPRAGGPFSTDTQYF	-	TRBD2	TRBV5-4	TRBJ2-3
TGTGCCAGTAGTGCCCGAGGGCTAGCGGGGGCCATAACTAACACCGGGGAGCTGTTTTTT	CASSARGLAGAITNTGELFF	-	TRBD2	TRBV19	TRBJ2-2
TGTGCCAGCAGCACCCCAACCGGGACTCTCGAATACAATGAGCAGTTCTTC	CASSTPTGTLEYNEQFF	few	-	TRBV11-2	TRBJ2-1
TGCGCCAGCAACCCCGGGACAGGGCTTAGCGAGCAGTACTTC	CASNPGTGLSEQYF	-	TRBD1	TRBV10-1	TRBJ2-7
TGTGCCTGGAGTGCAGGGGGCTACGAGCAGTACTTC	CAWSAGGYEQYF	-	TRBD1	TRBV30	TRBJ2-7
TGTGCCAGCAGCATCCCACAGGGAACAGATACGCAGTATTTT	CASSIPQGTDTQYF	-	-	TRBV28	TRBJ2-3
TGTGCCAGCTCACCCTCGGGAGAGGGGATAGGGCAGTTCTTC	CASSPSGEGIGQFF	-	-	TRBV18	TRBJ2-1
TGCGCCAGCAGCGGGACAGGTCCTAGCACAGATACGCAGTATTTT	CASSGTGPSTDTQYF	-	TRBD1	TRBV5-1	TRBJ2-3
TGTGCCATCAGTGGTTCAAGGGGTCACACCGGGGAGCTGTTTTTT	CAISGSRGHTGELFF	-	-	TRBV10-3	TRBJ2-2
TGTGCCAGCAGAAGTAGCGGGAGGGCTGAGCAGTTCTTC	CASRSSGRAEQFF	few	TRBD2	TRBV28	TRBJ2-1
TGTGCCAGCAAGAGCGGGGGAGGTGATACGCAGTATTTT	CASKSGGGDTQYF	-	TRBD2	TRBV28	TRBJ2-3
TGTGCCAGTAGTAGAGGGACTAGCGGAAGTCGCGAGCAGTACTTC	CASSRGTSGSREQYF	once	TRBD2	TRBV19	TRBJ2-7
TGTGCCAGCAGTTACTCGCGGGGGGCCGACTACGAGCAGTACTTC	CASSYSRGADYEQYF	-	TRBD2	TRBV6-5	TRBJ2-7
TGTGCCAGCAGGGCCCAGGGGATCAACACCGGGGAGCTGTTTTTT	CASRAQGINTGELFF	-	-	TRBV27	TRBJ2-2
TGTGCCAGCAGCTTAAGCCAGGGCCCGGTGACTAATGAAAAACTGTTTTTT	CASSLSQGPVTNEKLFF	-	-	TRBV7-9	TRBJ1-4
TGTGCCAGCAGCTTAGAAGGTGGACAGGGGGCGATCTTC	CASSLEGGQGAIF	-	TRBD1	TRBV7-9	TRBJ2-1
TGTGCCAGCTCACCACCCGACACAAACACTGAAGCTTTCTTT	CASSPPDTNTEAFF	-	-	TRBV18	TRBJ1-1
TGTGCCAGCAGCTCCGTCCCGGGACTAGCGGGGGGCCGTGGAGATACGCAGTATTTT	CASSSVPGLAGGRGDTQYF	-	TRBD2	TRBV5-4	TRBJ2-3
TGTGCCTGGAGCCCCTTAGGGCGGGGGGTTACAGATACGCAGTATTTT	CAWSPLGRGVTDTQYF	-	TRBD2	TRBV30	TRBJ2-3
TGCACCAGCAGCCAAGATTGGGCTAGCCAGATTCCGACGCTAGGGCAGTACTTC	CTSSQDWASQIPTLGQYF	-	-	TRBV1	TRBJ2-7
TGTGCCAGCAGTTTGTACAGGGGATCCGATGGCTACACCTTC	CASSLYRGSDGYTF	-	TRBD1	TRBV27	TRBJ1-2
TGTGCCAGCAGCTTGGACAGGGGATATGAAAAACTGTTTTTT	CASSLDRGYEKLFF	-	TRBD1	TRBV7-2	TRBJ1-4
TGTGCCAGCAGTGATAACATTGGAGCGAGCAATCAGCCCCAGCATTTT	CASSDNIGASNQPQHF	-	-	TRBV6-1	TRBJ1-5
TGTGCCAGCAGTGAATTCTTCCCTGATTCACCCCTCCACTTT	CASSEFFPDSPLHF	-	-	TRBV6-1	TRBJ1-6
TGCGCCAGCAGCTTGGGCCGGACTGAATGGGAGACCCAGTACTTC	CASSLGRTEWETQYF	-	-	TRBV5-1	TRBJ2-5
TGTGCCAGCAGCTTGTGGTCTGGGCTCGCTGAAGCTTTCTTT	CASSLWSGLAEAFF	-	-	TRBV5-5	TRBJ1-1
TGTGCCAGCAGCGCGCAGGTGTTGGGCACTGAAGCTTTCTTT	CASSAQVLGTEAFF	-	-	TRBV11-2	TRBJ1-1
TGTGCCAGCAGCTTAATAGCACGGACCTATAATTCACCCCTCCACTTT	CASSLIARTYNSPLHF	-	-	TRBV11-1	TRBJ1-6
TGTGCCAGCAGCTCGAAGGGAGACGGAGCCACAGATACGCAGTATTTT	CASSSKGDGATDTQYF	-	-	TRBV7-9	TRBJ2-3
TGTGCCAGCTCTGTGGCAGGGTGGTACGAGCAGTACTTC	CASSVAGWYEQYF	-	-	TRBV6-5	TRBJ2-7
TGTGCCACCAGAAACCCTGGGGGACAGGGGGGAGCGGAGACCCAGTACTTC	CATRNPGGQGGAETQYF	-	TRBD1	TRBV15	TRBJ2-5
TGTGCCAGCAGTAAGGACTCGCGATATACCGGGGAGCTGTTTTTT	CASSKDSRYTGELFF	-	-	TRBV6-4	TRBJ2-2
TGCGCCAGCAGCTTGGAGGCAGGGGGTCAGCCCCAGCATTTT	CASSLEAGGQPQHF	-	TRBD1	TRBV5-1	TRBJ1-5
TGCGCCAGCAGCCGGGCCGGGAGTGGTGAAAAACTGTTTTTT	CASSRAGSGEKLFF	few	-	TRBV5-1	TRBJ1-4
TGTGCCAGCAGGAGAAGGGGAGCGGGATTCAATGAGCAGTTCTTC	CASRRRGAGFNEQFF	-	-	TRBV21-1	TRBJ2-1
TGTGCCAGCGCGGGACTAGCGGGAGGGCGGGGCACAGATACGCAGTATTTT	CASAGLAGGRGTDTQYF	-	TRBD2	TRBV28	TRBJ2-3